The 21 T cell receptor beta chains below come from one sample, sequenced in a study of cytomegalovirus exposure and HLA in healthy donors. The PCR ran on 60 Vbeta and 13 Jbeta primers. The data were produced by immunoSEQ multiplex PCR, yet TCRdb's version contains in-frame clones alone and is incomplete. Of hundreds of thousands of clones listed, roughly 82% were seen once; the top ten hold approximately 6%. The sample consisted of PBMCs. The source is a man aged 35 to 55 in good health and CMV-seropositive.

CDR3 loop: CASSRDRLNTEAFF. CDR3 nucleotides: TGTGCCAGCAGTCGGGACAGACTGAACACTGAAGCTTTCTTT. The V and J genes are TRBV2 and TRBJ1-1; 7 nucleotides line up with TRBD1. V trimming: 5 bases; J trimming: 0 bases; junction bases outside the gene matches: 3. Looked up from germline, CDR1 is SNHLY and CDR2 is FYNNEI. The CDR3 is 14 residues long.

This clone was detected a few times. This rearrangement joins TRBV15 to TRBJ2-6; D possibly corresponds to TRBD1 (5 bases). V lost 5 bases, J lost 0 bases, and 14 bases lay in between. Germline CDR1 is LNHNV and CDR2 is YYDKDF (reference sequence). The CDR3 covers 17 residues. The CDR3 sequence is CATSQGPLYSGANVLTF. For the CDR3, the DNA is TGTGCCACCAGCCAGGGCCCGCTGTACTCTGGGGCCAACGTCCTGACTTTC.

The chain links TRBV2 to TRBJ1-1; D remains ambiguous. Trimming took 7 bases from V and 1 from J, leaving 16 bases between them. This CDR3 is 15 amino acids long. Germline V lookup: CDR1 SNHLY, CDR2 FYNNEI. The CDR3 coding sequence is TGTGCCAGCACCCCGCGGCTGAGCCGGAACACTGAAGCTTTCTTT. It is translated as CASTPRLSRNTEAFF.

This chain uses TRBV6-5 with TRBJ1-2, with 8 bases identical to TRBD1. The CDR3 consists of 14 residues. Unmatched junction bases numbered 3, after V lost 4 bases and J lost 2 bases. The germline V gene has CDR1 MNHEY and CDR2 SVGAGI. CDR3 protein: CASSSDRANYGYTF. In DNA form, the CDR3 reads TGTGCCAGCAGTTCGGACAGGGCAAACTATGGCTACACCTTC.

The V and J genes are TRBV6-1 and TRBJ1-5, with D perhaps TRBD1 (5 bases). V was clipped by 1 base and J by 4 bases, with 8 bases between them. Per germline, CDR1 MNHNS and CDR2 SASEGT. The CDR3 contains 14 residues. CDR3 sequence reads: CASSEVRVNQPQHF. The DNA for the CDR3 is TGTGCCAGCAGTGAAGTCAGGGTAAATCAGCCCCAGCATTTT.

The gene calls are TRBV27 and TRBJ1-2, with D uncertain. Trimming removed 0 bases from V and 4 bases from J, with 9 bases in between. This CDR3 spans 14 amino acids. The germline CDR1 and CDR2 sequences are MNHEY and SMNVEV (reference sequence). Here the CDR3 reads CASSLSLAGYGYTF. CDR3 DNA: TGTGCCAGCAGTTTATCCCTCGCCGGCTATGGCTACACCTTC.

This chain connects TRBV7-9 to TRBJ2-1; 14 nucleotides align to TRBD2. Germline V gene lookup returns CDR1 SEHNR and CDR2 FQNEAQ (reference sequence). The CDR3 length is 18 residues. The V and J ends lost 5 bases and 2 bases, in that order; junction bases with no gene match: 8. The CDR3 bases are TGTGCCAGCAGCGGAGGACTAGCGGGAGGCCTTACCTACAATGAGCAGTTCTTC. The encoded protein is CASSGGLAGGLTYNEQFF. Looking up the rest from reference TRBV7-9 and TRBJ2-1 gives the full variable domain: DTGVSQNPRHKITKRGQNVTFRCDPISEHNRLYWYRQTLGQGPEFLTYFQNEAQLEKSRLLSDRFSAERPKGSFSTLEIQRTEQGDSAMYLCASSGGLAGGLTYNEQFFGPGTRLTVL.

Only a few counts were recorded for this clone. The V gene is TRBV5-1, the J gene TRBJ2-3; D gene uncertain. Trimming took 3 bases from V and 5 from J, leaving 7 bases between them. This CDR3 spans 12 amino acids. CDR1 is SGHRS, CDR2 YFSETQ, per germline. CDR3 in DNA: TGCGCCAGCAGCTCTGCCAGAGATACGCAGTATTTT. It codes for CASSSARDTQYF.

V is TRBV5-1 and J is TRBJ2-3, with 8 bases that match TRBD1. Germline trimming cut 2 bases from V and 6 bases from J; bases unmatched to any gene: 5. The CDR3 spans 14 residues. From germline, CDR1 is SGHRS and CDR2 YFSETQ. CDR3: CASSFGQGGDTQYF. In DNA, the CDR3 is TGCGCCAGCAGCTTCGGACAGGGTGGGGATACGCAGTATTTT.

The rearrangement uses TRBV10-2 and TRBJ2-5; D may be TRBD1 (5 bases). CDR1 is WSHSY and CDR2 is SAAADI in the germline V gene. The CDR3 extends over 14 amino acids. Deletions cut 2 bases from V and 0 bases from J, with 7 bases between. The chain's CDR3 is CASSEQGNQETQYF. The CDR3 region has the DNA TGCGCCAGCAGTGAGCAGGGCAACCAAGAGACCCAGTACTTC.

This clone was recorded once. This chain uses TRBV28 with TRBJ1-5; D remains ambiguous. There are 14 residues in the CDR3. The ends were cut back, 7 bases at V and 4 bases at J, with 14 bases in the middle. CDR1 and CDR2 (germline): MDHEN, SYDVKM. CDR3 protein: CASTRALRNQPQHF. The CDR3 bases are TGTGCCAGCACGAGGGCCCTTCGGAATCAGCCCCAGCATTTT.

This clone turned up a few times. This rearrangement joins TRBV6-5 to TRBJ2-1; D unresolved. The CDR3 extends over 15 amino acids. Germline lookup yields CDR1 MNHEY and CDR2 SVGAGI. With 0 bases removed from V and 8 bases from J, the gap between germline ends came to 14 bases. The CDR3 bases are TGTGCCAGCAGTTACTCGGCGGTCGGGTCATATGAGCAGTTCTTC. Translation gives CASSYSAVGSYEQFF.

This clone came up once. The CDR3 nucleotides read TGTGCCAGCAGCTTAAACAGGGGATGGGATAATCAGCCCCAGCATTTT. Protein product: CASSLNRGWDNQPQHF. The V call is TRBV5-6, the J call TRBJ1-5; 7 bases align to TRBD1. This CDR3 is 16 amino acids long. Germline V gene lookup returns CDR1 SGHDT and CDR2 YYEEEE. Germline trimming cut 2 bases from V and 4 bases from J; bases unmatched to any gene: 9.

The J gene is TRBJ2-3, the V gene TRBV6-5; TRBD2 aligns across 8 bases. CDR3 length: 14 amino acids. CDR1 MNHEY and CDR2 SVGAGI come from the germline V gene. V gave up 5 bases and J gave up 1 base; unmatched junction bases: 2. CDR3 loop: CASSAAGGTDTQYF. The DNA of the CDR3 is TGTGCCAGCAGTGCAGCGGGGGGCACAGATACGCAGTATTTT.

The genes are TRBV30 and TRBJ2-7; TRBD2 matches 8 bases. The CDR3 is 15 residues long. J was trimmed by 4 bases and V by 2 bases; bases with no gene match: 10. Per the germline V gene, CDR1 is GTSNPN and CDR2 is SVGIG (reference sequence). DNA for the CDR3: TGTGCCTGGAGTCCCGGGGGGGTCGTATCTTACGAGCAGTACGTC. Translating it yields CAWSPGGVVSYEQYV.

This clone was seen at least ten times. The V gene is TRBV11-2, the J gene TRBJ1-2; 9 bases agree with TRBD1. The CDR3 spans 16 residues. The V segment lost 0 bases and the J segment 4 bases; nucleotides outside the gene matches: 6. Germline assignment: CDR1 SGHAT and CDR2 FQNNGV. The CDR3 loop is CASSLEQGAYIYGYTF. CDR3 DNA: TGTGCCAGCAGCTTAGAACAGGGGGCGTACATCTATGGCTACACCTTC. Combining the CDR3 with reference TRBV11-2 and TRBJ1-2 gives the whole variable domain EAGVAQSPRYKIIEKRQSVAFWCNPISGHATLYWYQQILGQGPKLLIQFQNNGVVDDSQLPKDRFSAERLKGVDSTLKIQPAKLEDSAVYLCASSLEQGAYIYGYTFGSGTRLTVV.

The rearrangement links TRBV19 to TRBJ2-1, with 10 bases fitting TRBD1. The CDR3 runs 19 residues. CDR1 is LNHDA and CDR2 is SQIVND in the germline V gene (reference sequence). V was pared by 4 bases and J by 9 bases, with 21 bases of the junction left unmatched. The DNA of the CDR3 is TGTGCCAGTAGTACCATTTCAAAGGGACAGGGGATGGCTCATCGTGAGCAGTTCTTC. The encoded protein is CASSTISKGQGMAHREQFF.

The CDR3 loop reads CASSLSGNQPQHF. CDR3 nucleotide sequence: TGCGCCAGCAGCTTGTCCGGCAATCAGCCCCAGCATTTT. The chain joins TRBV5-1 to TRBJ1-5; D is undetermined. Germline V gene sequence: CDR1 SGHRS, CDR2 YFSETQ. The CDR3 is 13 residues long. The V gene lost 1 base and the J gene lost 2 bases, with 4 bases spanning the gap.

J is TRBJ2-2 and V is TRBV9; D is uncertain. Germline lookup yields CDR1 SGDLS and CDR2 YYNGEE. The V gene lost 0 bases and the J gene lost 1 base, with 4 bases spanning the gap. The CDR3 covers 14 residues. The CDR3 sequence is CASSVVGNTGELFF. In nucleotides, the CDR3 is TGTGCCAGCAGCGTAGTCGGGAACACCGGGGAGCTGTTTTTT.

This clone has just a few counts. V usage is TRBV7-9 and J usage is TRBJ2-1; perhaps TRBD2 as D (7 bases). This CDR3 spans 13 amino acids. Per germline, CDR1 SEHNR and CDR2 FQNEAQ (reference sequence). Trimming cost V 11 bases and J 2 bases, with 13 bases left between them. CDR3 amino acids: CALQRDTYNEQFF. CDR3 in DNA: TGTGCCCTACAGCGGGACACCTACAATGAGCAGTTCTTC. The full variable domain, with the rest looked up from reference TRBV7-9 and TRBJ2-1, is DTGVSQNPRHKITKRGQNVTFRCDPISEHNRLYWYRQTLGQGPEFLTYFQNEAQLEKSRLLSDRFSAERPKGSFSTLEIQRTEQGDSAMYLCALQRDTYNEQFFGPGTRLTVL.

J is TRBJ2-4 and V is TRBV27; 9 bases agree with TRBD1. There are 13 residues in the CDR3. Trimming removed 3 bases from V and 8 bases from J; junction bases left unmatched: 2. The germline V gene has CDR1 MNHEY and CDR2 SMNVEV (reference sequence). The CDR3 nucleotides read TGTGCCAGCAGTTTGGACAGGGGAGACATTCAGTACTTC. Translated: CASSLDRGDIQYF.